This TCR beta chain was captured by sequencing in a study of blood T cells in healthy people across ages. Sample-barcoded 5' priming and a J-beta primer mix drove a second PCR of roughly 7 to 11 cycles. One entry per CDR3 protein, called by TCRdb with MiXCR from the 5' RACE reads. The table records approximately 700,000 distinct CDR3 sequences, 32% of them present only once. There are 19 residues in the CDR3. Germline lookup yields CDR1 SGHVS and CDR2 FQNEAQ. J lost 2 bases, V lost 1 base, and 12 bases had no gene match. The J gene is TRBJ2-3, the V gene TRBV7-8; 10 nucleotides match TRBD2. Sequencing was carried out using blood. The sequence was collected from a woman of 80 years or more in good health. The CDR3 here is CASSLVRLAGGHNTDTQYF. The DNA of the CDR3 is TGTGCCAGCAGCTTAGTGCGATTAGCGGGGGGCCATAACACAGATACGCAGTATTTT.